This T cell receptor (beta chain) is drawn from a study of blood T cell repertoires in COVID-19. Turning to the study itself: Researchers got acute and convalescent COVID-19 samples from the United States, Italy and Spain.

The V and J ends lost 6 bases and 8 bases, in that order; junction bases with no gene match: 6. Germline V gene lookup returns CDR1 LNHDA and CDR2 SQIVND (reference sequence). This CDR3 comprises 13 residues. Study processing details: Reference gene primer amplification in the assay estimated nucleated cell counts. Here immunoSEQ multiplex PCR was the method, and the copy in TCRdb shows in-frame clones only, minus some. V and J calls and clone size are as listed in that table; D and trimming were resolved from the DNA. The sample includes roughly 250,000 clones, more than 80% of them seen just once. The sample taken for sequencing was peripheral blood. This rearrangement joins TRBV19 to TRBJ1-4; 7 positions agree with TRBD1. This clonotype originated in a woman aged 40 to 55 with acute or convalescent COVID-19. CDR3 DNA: TGTGCCAGTAGGCGGGACAGATACGAAAAACTGTTTTTT. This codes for CASRRDRYEKLFF. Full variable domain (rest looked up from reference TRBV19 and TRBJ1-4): DGGITQSPKYLFRKEGQNVTLSCEQNLNHDAMYWYRQDPGQGLRLIYYSQIVNDFQKGDIAEGYSVSREKKESFPLTVTSAQKNPTAFYLCASRRDRYEKLFFGSGTQLSVL.